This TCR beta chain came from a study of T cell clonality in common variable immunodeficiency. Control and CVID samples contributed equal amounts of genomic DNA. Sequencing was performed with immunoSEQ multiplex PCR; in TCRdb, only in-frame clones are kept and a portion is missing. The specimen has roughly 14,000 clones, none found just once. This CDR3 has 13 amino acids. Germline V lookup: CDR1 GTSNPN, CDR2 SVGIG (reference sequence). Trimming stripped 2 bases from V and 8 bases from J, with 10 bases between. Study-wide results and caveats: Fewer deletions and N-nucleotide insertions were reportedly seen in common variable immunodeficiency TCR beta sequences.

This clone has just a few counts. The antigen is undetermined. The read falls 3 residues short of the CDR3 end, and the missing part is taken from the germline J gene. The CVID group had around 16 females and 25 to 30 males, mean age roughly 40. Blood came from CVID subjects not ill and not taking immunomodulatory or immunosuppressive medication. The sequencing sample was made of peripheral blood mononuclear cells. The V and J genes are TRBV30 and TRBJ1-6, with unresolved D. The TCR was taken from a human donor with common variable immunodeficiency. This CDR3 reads CAWSPGSDSPLHF. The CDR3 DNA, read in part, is TGTGCCTGGAGTCCGGGGTCCGATTCACCC. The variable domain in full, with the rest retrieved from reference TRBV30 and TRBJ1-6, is SQTIHQWPATLVQPVGSPLSLECTVEGTSNPNLYWYRQAAGRGLQLLFYSVGIGQISSEVPQNLSASRPQDRQFILSSKKLLLSDSGFYLCAWSPGSDSPLHFGNGTRLTVT.